This entry lists 15 T cell receptor beta chains sequenced from one sample in a study of blood T cell repertoires in COVID-19. TCRdb keeps only in-frame clones here, not all; method: immunoSEQ multiplex PCR. This repertoire shows 350,000 to 400,000 clones, roughly nine tenths found once; its top ten account for about 1.7%. Sequencing input: PBMCs or T cells enriched from blood (not recorded which). These receptors originate from a woman aged 30 to 39 who had recovered from COVID-19.

The V gene is TRBV18, the J gene TRBJ2-7; 7 positions agree with TRBD1. Looked up from germline, CDR1 is KGHSH and CDR2 is LQKENI. J lost 4 bases, V lost 4 bases, and 4 bases had no gene match. The CDR3 sequence is 13 residues long. The CDR3 DNA reads TGTGCCAGCTCACAACGACAGGGATACGAGCAGTACTTC. Its translation: CASSQRQGYEQYF.

The chain recombines TRBV28 with TRBJ1-2; perhaps TRBD1 as D (5 bases). The V gene lost 5 bases and the J gene lost 3 bases, with 16 bases spanning the gap. The CDR3 runs 15 residues. Germline-derived CDR1 and CDR2 are MDHEN and SYDVKM. Here the CDR3 DNA reads TGTGCCAGCAGTCGCTCGGGGGTTGCCGACTATGGCTACACCTTC. It yields the protein CASSRSGVADYGYTF.

This chain connects TRBV28 to TRBJ1-1; 9 positions match TRBD1. With 4 bases clipped from V and 3 bases from J, the junction kept 12 bases outside the gene matches. Per the germline V gene, CDR1 is MDHEN and CDR2 is SYDVKM. CDR3 size: 17 residues. CDR3 in amino acids: CASSYNIKTGGDTEAFF. The CDR3 DNA follows: TGTGCCAGCAGTTACAATATAAAGACAGGGGGGGACACTGAAGCTTTCTTT.

For the CDR3, the DNA is TGTGCCTGGAGTGTACCAAGGACAGGGAAAAATCAGCCCCAGCATTTT. It yields the protein CAWSVPRTGKNQPQHF. The chain carries TRBV30 and TRBJ1-5; 8 nucleotides agree with TRBD1. CDR1 is GTSNPN and CDR2 is SVGIG in the germline V gene (reference sequence). The J segment lost 4 bases and the V segment lost 0 bases, leaving 8 bases of the junction unmatched. The CDR3 runs to 16 residues.

V usage is TRBV29-1 and J usage is TRBJ2-5; D gene unclear. The germline V and J ends were trimmed by 3 bases and 1 base, with 6 bases remaining between them. Germline V gene data show CDR1 as SQVTM and CDR2 as ANQGSEA. CDR3 length: 12 amino acids. CDR3 amino acids: CSVEESQETQYF. In DNA form, the CDR3 reads TGCAGCGTTGAGGAGAGCCAAGAGACCCAGTACTTC. The variable domain in full, completed from reference TRBV29-1 and TRBJ2-5, reads SAVISQKPSRDICQRGTSLTIQCQVDSQVTMMFWYRQQPGQSLTLIATANQGSEATYESGFVIDKFPISRPNLTFSTLTVSNMSPEDSSIYLCSVEESQETQYFGPGTRLLVL.

The rearrangement uses TRBV19 and TRBJ2-6, with 10 nucleotides matching TRBD1. The CDR3 loop spans 18 amino acids. V lost 3 bases to trimming and J lost 2 bases; unmatched junction nucleotides: 7. Germline CDR1 and CDR2: LNHDA and SQIVND (reference sequence). CDR3 DNA: TGTGCCAGTAGTATCCAGGGACAGGGGTCCCCTGGGGCCAACGTCCTGACTTTC. As protein: CASSIQGQGSPGANVLTF.

DNA for the CDR3: TGTGCCAGCAGCGCGACAGGGATTCGGGATGAGCAGTTCTTC. Protein: CASSATGIRDEQFF. The rearrangement links TRBV7-3 to TRBJ2-1; 7 bases fit TRBD1. This CDR3 spans 14 amino acids. The V gene's germline CDR1 is SGHTA and CDR2 FQGTGA. J lost 8 bases, V lost 5 bases, and 9 bases had no gene match.

This clone was picked up one time. This chain connects TRBV15 to TRBJ1-1, with D hard to call. V dropped 0 bases and J dropped 1 base, with 9 bases sitting between them. The CDR3 is made up of 15 amino acids. From germline, CDR1 is LNHNV and CDR2 YYDKDF (reference sequence). Written as DNA, the CDR3 is TGTGCCACCAGCAGAGATCTGGACTGGAACACTGAAGCTTTCTTT. It codes for CATSRDLDWNTEAFF.

The chain recombines TRBV19 with TRBJ1-2; a weak D match, TRBD1 (5 bases). The CDR3 loop spans 16 amino acids. V dropped 0 bases and J dropped 4 bases, with 15 bases sitting between them. Germline V gives CDR1 LNHDA, CDR2 SQIVND (reference sequence). For the CDR3, the DNA is TGTGCCAGTAGTATAGAGGCAGGGCCTACCGGCTATGGCTACACCTTC. Amino acid sequence: CASSIEAGPTGYGYTF.

This rearrangement joins TRBV30 to TRBJ1-6; D might be TRBD1 (6 bases). Trimming took off 4 bases at V and 10 bases at J, with 20 bases between the two ends. CDR1 and CDR2 (germline): GTSNPN, SVGIG (reference sequence). There are 15 residues in the CDR3. The CDR3 spells CAWMRGPNPRSPLHF. The CDR3 DNA is TGTGCCTGGATGCGGGGGCCCAATCCTCGGTCACCCCTCCACTTT. The variable domain in full, with the rest retrieved from reference TRBV30 and TRBJ1-6, is SQTIHQWPATLVQPVGSPLSLECTVEGTSNPNLYWYRQAAGRGLQLLFYSVGIGQISSEVPQNLSASRPQDRQFILSSKKLLLSDSGFYLCAWMRGPNPRSPLHFGNGTRLTVT.

The rearrangement joins TRBV9 to TRBJ2-1; D might be TRBD1 (6 bases). Germline CDR1 is SGDLS and CDR2 is YYNGEE. With 3 bases removed from V and 6 bases from J, the gap between germline ends came to 13 bases. This CDR3 region has 14 residues. The CDR3 spells CASSESSGANEQFF. Here the CDR3 DNA reads TGTGCCAGCAGCGAGTCCTCAGGGGCCAATGAGCAGTTCTTC.

This chain uses TRBV3-1 (or the pseudogene TRBV3-2) with TRBJ2-7; 10 bases match TRBD2. The CDR3 has 21 residues. The ends lost 1 base at V and 0 bases at J; junction bases unmatched: 18. CDR1 and CDR2 from the germline V gene are LGHDT and YNNKEL (reference sequence). This chain's CDR3 is CASSQGRSGRAGLGGSYEQYF. The CDR3 coding sequence is TGTGCCAGCAGCCAAGGTCGGAGCGGGAGGGCCGGTCTTGGTGGCTCCTACGAGCAGTACTTC.

This clone was seen just once. The genes are TRBV18 and TRBJ2-2; 7 nucleotides align to TRBD1. V lost 5 bases to trimming and J lost 4 bases; unmatched junction nucleotides: 7. The germline V gene encodes CDR1 KGHSH and CDR2 LQKENI. The length of the CDR3 is 15 residues. The DNA for the CDR3 is TGTGCCAGCTCAAGGGGACAGAGCCCCACCGGGGAGCTGTTTTTT. Translation: CASSRGQSPTGELFF.

This chain uses TRBV5-1 with TRBJ2-3; no clear D gene. With 0 bases removed from V and 6 bases from J, the gap between germline ends came to 11 bases. This CDR3 has 14 amino acids. Germline V gene data show CDR1 as SGHRS and CDR2 as YFSETQ. The DNA for the CDR3 is TGCGCCAGCAGCTTGGGGCTAGGTAGCGATACGCAGTATTTT. Its translation: CASSLGLGSDTQYF. The entire variable domain, with the rest obtained from reference TRBV5-1 and TRBJ2-3, is as follows: KAGVTQTPRYLIKTRGQQVTLSCSPISGHRSVSWYQQTPGQGLQFLFEYFSETQRNKGNFPGRFSGRQFSNSRSEMNVSTLELGDSALYLCASSLGLGSDTQYFGPGTRLTVL.

V is TRBV30 and J is TRBJ2-7; a weak D match, TRBD1 (5 bases). The CDR3 sequence is 11 residues long. The germline CDR1 and CDR2 sequences are GTSNPN and SVGIG (reference sequence). V was clipped by 8 bases and J by 3 bases, with 11 bases between them. The CDR3, as DNA: TGTGCCCTTAGGACAAACTACGAGCAGTACTTC. It is translated as CALRTNYEQYF. The whole variable domain, remainder taken from reference TRBV30 and TRBJ2-7, is SQTIHQWPATLVQPVGSPLSLECTVEGTSNPNLYWYRQAAGRGLQLLFYSVGIGQISSEVPQNLSASRPQDRQFILSSKKLLLSDSGFYLCALRTNYEQYFGPGTRLTVT.